The TCR beta chain under discussion was sequenced for a study of blood T cell repertoires in COVID-19. Only in-frame clones appear in the TCRdb table, and some are missing; sequencing was by immunoSEQ multiplex PCR. The table has over 70,000 clones, 88% seen once; the top ten hold 5.5% to 7.5%. This CDR3 is 14 amino acids long. Looked up from germline, CDR1 is SGHTA and CDR2 is FQGNSA. V gave up 3 bases and J gave up 8 bases; unmatched junction bases: 4. The sequencing input was peripheral blood. This chain links TRBV7-2 with TRBJ1-2, with 12 bases identical to TRBD1. The sequence was obtained from a woman older than 75 with acute or convalescent COVID-19. This chain's CDR3 is CASSLGQGAPGYTF. CDR3 bases: TGTGCCAGCAGCTTGGGACAGGGGGCGCCGGGCTACACCTTC.